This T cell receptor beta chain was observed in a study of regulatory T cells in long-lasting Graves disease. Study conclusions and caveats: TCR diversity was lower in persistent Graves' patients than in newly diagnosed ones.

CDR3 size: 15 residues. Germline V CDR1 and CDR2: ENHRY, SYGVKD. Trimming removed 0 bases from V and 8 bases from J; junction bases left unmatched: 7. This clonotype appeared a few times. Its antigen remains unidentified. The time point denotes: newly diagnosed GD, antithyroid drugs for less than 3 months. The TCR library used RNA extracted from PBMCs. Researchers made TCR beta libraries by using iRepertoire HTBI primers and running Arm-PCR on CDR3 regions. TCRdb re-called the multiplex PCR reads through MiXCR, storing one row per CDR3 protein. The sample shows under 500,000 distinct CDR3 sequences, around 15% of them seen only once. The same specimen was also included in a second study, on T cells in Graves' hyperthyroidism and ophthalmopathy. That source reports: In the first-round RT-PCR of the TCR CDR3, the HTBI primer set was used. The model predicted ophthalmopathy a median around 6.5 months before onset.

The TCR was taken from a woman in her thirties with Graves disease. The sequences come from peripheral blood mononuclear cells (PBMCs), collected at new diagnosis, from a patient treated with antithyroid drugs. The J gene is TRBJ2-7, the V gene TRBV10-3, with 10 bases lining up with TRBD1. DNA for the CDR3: TGTGCCATCAGTGAGTCGAGACAGGGGGCGTTGAAGCAGTACTTC. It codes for CAISESRQGALKQYF.